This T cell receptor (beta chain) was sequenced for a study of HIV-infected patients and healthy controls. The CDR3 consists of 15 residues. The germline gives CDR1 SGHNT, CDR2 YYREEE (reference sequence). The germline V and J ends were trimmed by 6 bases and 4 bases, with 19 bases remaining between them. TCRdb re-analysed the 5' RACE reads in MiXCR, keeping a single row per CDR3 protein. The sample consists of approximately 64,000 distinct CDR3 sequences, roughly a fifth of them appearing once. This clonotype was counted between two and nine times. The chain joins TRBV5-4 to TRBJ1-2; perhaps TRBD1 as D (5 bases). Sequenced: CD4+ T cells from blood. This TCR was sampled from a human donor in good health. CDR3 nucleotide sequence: TGTGCCAGCACACCGAGGGACCGTGGTACCTATGGCTACACCTTC. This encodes CASTPRDRGTYGYTF.